What follows are 14 T cell receptor beta chains derived from one specimen sequenced in a study of blood T cell repertoires in COVID-19. Clones were sequenced by immunoSEQ multiplex PCR, and TCRdb holds only the in-frame ones, with some missing. The sample lists about 120,000 clones, approximately 77% occurring once. The sample taken for sequencing was peripheral blood. These receptors came from a human donor in a cohort sampled during active COVID-19.

In this sample, this clone turned up a few times. The rearrangement joins TRBV5-1 to TRBJ1-1; 7 bases are a match to TRBD1. The CDR3 runs 16 residues. Germline V lookup: CDR1 SGHRS, CDR2 YFSETQ. Trimming at V came to 4 bases and at J to 4 bases, leaving 13 bases not matched to a gene. In nucleotides, the CDR3 is TGCGCCAGCAGCGCTGGTGAGGGGGCCGGGGCCACTGAAGCTTTCTTT. Protein: CASSAGEGAGATEAFF. Looking up the rest from reference TRBV5-1 and TRBJ1-1 gives the full variable domain: KAGVTQTPRYLIKTRGQQVTLSCSPISGHRSVSWYQQTPGQGLQFLFEYFSETQRNKGNFPGRFSGRQFSNSRSEMNVSTLELGDSALYLCASSAGEGAGATEAFFGQGTRLTVV.

V usage is TRBV27 and J usage is TRBJ1-2; D might be TRBD1 (6 bases). From germline, CDR1 is MNHEY and CDR2 SMNVEV (reference sequence). The CDR3 is 13 amino acids. Trimming took 2 bases from V and 6 from J, leaving 10 bases between them. The CDR3 bases are TGTGCCAGCAGTTTAGCCAGGGGTAATGGCTACACCTTC. Its translation is CASSLARGNGYTF.

The rearrangement links TRBV29-1 to TRBJ2-7; 11 bases are shared with TRBD2. J lost 2 bases, V lost 6 bases, and 6 bases had no gene match. Germline V lookup: CDR1 SQVTM, CDR2 ANQGSEA. The CDR3 contains 14 residues. CDR3 residues: CSVLLAGGTYEQYF. The CDR3 bases are TGCAGCGTCCTATTAGCGGGAGGGACCTACGAGCAGTACTTC.

The table lists this clone with a count of one. This chain links TRBV11-2 with TRBJ2-1; TRBD2 agrees at 8 bases. The CDR3 runs 16 residues. The V gene's germline CDR1 is SGHAT and CDR2 FQNNGV. Germline trimming cut 9 bases from V and 9 bases from J; bases unmatched to any gene: 19. Here the CDR3 reads CASRNPGLVHFSEQFF. The CDR3 DNA is TGTGCCAGTAGGAACCCGGGACTAGTTCATTTTAGTGAGCAGTTCTTC.

This chain uses TRBV19 with TRBJ2-7; 9 bases map to TRBD1. After removal of 9 bases from V and 5 bases from J, the junction contained 8 bases not matched to a gene. The V gene's germline CDR1 is LNHDA and CDR2 SQIVND (reference sequence). The CDR3 totals 13 residues. For the CDR3, the DNA is TGTGCCAGCTCCGACAGGGGGATCAACGAGCAGTACTTC. This translates into CASSDRGINEQYF.

The chain couples TRBV21-1 to TRBJ2-7; the DNA was not used to check the table's D call, TRBD2. TRBV21-1 is a listed pseudogene. This CDR3 is 20 amino acids long. This CDR3 is CASSRSINASGRPTSYEQYF. CDR3 bases: TGTGCCAGCAGCAGATCCATAAATGCTAGCGGGAGGCCCACCTCCTACGAGCAGTACTTC.

This clone came up a few times. The rearrangement uses TRBV3-1 (or the pseudogene TRBV3-2) and TRBJ1-2; the D is unclear. Per the germline V gene, CDR1 is LGHDT and CDR2 is YNNKEL (reference sequence). The ends were cut back, 0 bases at V and 0 bases at J, with 11 bases in the middle. The CDR3 runs 16 residues. The CDR3 DNA sequence: TGTGCCAGCAGCCAAGATACAGAGCGGACTAACTATGGCTACACCTTC. Amino acids: CASSQDTERTNYGYTF.

The chain has TRBV19 and TRBJ1-4; D is unresolved. V dropped 7 bases and J dropped 3 bases, with 12 bases sitting between them. Germline V CDR1 and CDR2: LNHDA, SQIVND (reference sequence). The CDR3 length is 14 residues. The CDR3 is CASTEPAANEKLFF. DNA of the CDR3: TGTGCCAGTACTGAACCCGCAGCTAATGAAAAACTGTTTTTT.

This chain uses TRBV28 with TRBJ1-4; D is possibly TRBD1 (6 bases). V lost 8 bases, J lost 6 bases, and 13 bases lay in between. CDR3 length equals 13 residues. The germline V gene has CDR1 MDHEN and CDR2 SYDVKM. CDR3 DNA sequence: TGTGCCAGCGGTGACAGGCGGGATGAAAAACTGTTTTTT. It codes for CASGDRRDEKLFF. Based on the CDR3 plus reference TRBV28 and TRBJ1-4, the full variable domain is DVKVTQSSRYLVKRTGEKVFLECVQDMDHENMFWYRQDPGLGLRLIYFSYDVKMKEKGDIPEGYSVSREKKERFSLILESASTNQTSMYLCASGDRRDEKLFFGSGTQLSVL.

This chain links TRBV19 with TRBJ2-7; 11 bases are a match to TRBD1. CDR3 size: 15 residues. The trim removed 4 bases at V and 2 bases at J, leaving 4 bases unmatched. CDR1 is LNHDA, CDR2 SQIVND, per germline (reference sequence). The chain's CDR3 is CASSTEGQGAYEQYF. For the CDR3, the DNA is TGTGCCAGTAGTACAGAGGGACAGGGGGCCTACGAGCAGTACTTC.

The gene calls are TRBV5-4 and TRBJ2-5; 7 nucleotides agree with TRBD2. This CDR3 has 13 residues. CDR1 and CDR2 (germline): SGHNT, YYREEE (reference sequence). Germline trimming cut 4 bases from V and 2 bases from J; bases unmatched to any gene: 2. The DNA of the CDR3 is TGTGCCAGCAGCGCGGGACTACAAGAGACCCAGTACTTC. Translated: CASSAGLQETQYF.

The genes are TRBV6-2 or TRBV6-3 and TRBJ2-7, with TRBD2 matching 10 bases. Looked up from germline, CDR1 is MNHEY and CDR2 is SVGEGT. This CDR3 has 15 residues. The V segment lost 5 bases and the J segment 2 bases; nucleotides outside the gene matches: 6. CDR3 coding DNA: TGTGCCAGCAGTGGAGGGACTAGCGACCCCTACGAGCAGTACTTC. This gives the protein CASSGGTSDPYEQYF.

This chain joins TRBV2 and TRBJ2-7, with TRBD2 as a possible D gene (6 bases). Trimming took 0 bases from V and 3 from J, leaving 15 bases between them. Germline CDR1 and CDR2: SNHLY and FYNNEI. This CDR3 contains 16 residues. The CDR3 sequence is CASSEAGLRAIYEQYF. As DNA, the CDR3 is TGTGCCAGCAGTGAAGCGGGACTGAGGGCCATCTACGAGCAGTACTTC.

The V and J genes are TRBV11-3 and TRBJ1-3; D unclear. The CDR3 totals 15 residues. The germline CDR1 and CDR2 sequences are SGHNT and YENEEA. V was cut by 3 bases and J by 3 bases, with 12 bases left in between. The CDR3 sequence is CASSFQRDSGNTIYF. The CDR3 DNA sequence: TGTGCCAGCAGCTTCCAACGTGATAGTGGAAACACCATATATTTT.